One and the same sample provided the 13 T cell receptor beta chains below, sequenced in a study of blood T cell repertoires in COVID-19. Only in-frame clones appear in the TCRdb table, and some are missing; sequencing was by immunoSEQ multiplex PCR. In the table there are 250,000 to 300,000 clones, more than 85% of which are singletons. Sequenced input: peripheral blood. The receptor set was obtained from a man aged 35 to 55 with acute or convalescent COVID-19.

This chain links TRBV20-1 with TRBJ2-5; D is uncertain. The germline V gene has CDR1 DFQATT and CDR2 SNEGSKA (reference sequence). Trimming removed 7 bases from V and 4 bases from J, with 10 bases in between. The length of the CDR3 is 11 residues. CDR3 in amino acids: CSGGIGETQYF. The CDR3 DNA reads TGCAGTGGAGGTATCGGAGAGACCCAGTACTTC.

This chain uses TRBV6-6 with TRBJ1-6; 9 bases align to TRBD1. The V and J ends lost 0 bases and 12 bases, in that order; junction bases with no gene match: 9. The CDR3 sequence is 16 residues long. Germline CDR1 is MNHNY and CDR2 is SVGAGI (reference sequence). Here the CDR3 DNA reads TGTGCCAGCAGTTACTCACCGTCGGGACAGGGTCTACCCCTCCACTTT. It yields the protein CASSYSPSGQGLPLHF.

This chain joins TRBV24-1 and TRBJ2-1, with a possible D match to TRBD2 (5 bases). The V gene lost 4 bases and the J gene lost 5 bases, with 17 bases spanning the gap. The germline gives CDR1 KGHDR, CDR2 SFDVKD. CDR3 length: 16 residues. CDR3 protein: CATSDSGRRRNNEQFF. In DNA form, the CDR3 reads TGTGCCACCAGTGACTCCGGACGGAGGAGGAACAATGAGCAGTTCTTC.

The chain joins TRBV5-8 to TRBJ1-6; weak D call: TRBD1 (6 bases). The CDR3 is made up of 14 amino acids. Trimming shortened V by 1 base and J by 7 bases, and 9 bases separated the two germline ends. Germline CDR1 SGHTS, CDR2 YDEGEE. The CDR3 nucleotides read TGTGCCAGCAGCTTGTTCAGGGGAAATTCACCCCTCCACTTT. Amino acid sequence: CASSLFRGNSPLHF.

The V and J genes are TRBV29-1 and TRBJ1-1; 9 bases map to TRBD1. The length of the CDR3 is 12 residues. The J segment lost 11 bases and the V segment lost 7 bases, leaving 11 bases of the junction unmatched. CDR1 SQVTM and CDR2 ANQGSEA come from the germline V gene. This chain's CDR3 is CSAAGQGKGAFF. The CDR3 region has the DNA TGCAGCGCCGCGGGACAGGGAAAAGGGGCTTTCTTT.

The chain carries TRBV6-1 and TRBJ1-2; D gene uncertain. This CDR3 is built from 14 residues. V dropped 3 bases and J dropped 0 bases, with 8 bases sitting between them. Germline CDR1 and CDR2: MNHNS and SASEGT. The CDR3 bases are TGTGCCAGCAGTGATGCGGGTCCTAACTATGGCTACACCTTC. Its translation is CASSDAGPNYGYTF.

The genes are TRBV28 and TRBJ1-1; 10 positions match TRBD1. The germline CDR1 and CDR2 sequences are MDHEN and SYDVKM. The ends lost 2 bases at V and 4 bases at J; junction bases unmatched: 7. The CDR3 is 16 amino acids. This CDR3 is CASSLGRTGGGTEAFF. The DNA for the CDR3 is TGTGCCAGCAGTTTAGGGCGGACAGGGGGGGGCACTGAAGCTTTCTTT.

V gene TRBV24-1 combines with J gene TRBJ1-4; TRBD1 aligns across 7 bases. V lost 6 bases to trimming and J lost 2 bases; unmatched junction nucleotides: 8. Germline V gene sequence: CDR1 KGHDR, CDR2 SFDVKD. The CDR3 runs 16 residues. DNA for the CDR3: TGTGCCACCAGTCGGAGGGACAGCCATACTAATGAAAAACTGTTTTTT. As protein: CATSRRDSHTNEKLFF.

The genes are TRBV5-5 and TRBJ2-7; 9 bases are a match to TRBD1. The V gene's germline CDR1 is SGHKS and CDR2 YYEKEE (reference sequence). V gave up 5 bases and J gave up 0 bases; unmatched junction bases: 9. The CDR3 is 16 amino acids. As DNA, the CDR3 is TGTGCCAGCAGGAAGACCGGGACAGGGTACTCCTACGAGCAGTACTTC. Protein sequence: CASRKTGTGYSYEQYF.

V and J are TRBV27 and TRBJ1-6; the D gene is possibly TRBD1 (5 bases). The CDR3 has 20 amino acids. Trimming took 4 bases from V and 7 from J, leaving 29 bases between them. Germline CDR1 and CDR2: MNHEY and SMNVEV (reference sequence). This CDR3 is CASSSPPWGRLPGGNSPLHF. In nucleotides, the CDR3 is TGTGCCAGCAGTTCCCCCCCCTGGGGCAGGCTACCTGGGGGGAATTCACCCCTCCACTTT.

The V call is TRBV5-8, the J call TRBJ2-5; no clear D. Germline V CDR1 and CDR2: SGHTS, YDEGEE. V dropped 0 bases and J dropped 5 bases, with 14 bases sitting between them. The CDR3 loop spans 15 amino acids. Here the CDR3 reads CASSLEQTLKETQYF. In DNA, the CDR3 is TGTGCCAGCAGCTTGGAGCAGACTTTAAAGGAGACCCAGTACTTC.

The sample holds one count of this clone. This chain connects TRBV7-6 to TRBJ1-3; D remains ambiguous. Per the germline V gene, CDR1 is SGHVS and CDR2 is FNYEAQ. The ends were cut back, 0 bases at V and 4 bases at J, with 19 bases in the middle. The CDR3 covers 18 residues. CDR3 bases: TGTGCCAGCAGCTTAGCCCCTTATAGCGGGGAGAGGGGAAACACCATATATTTT. Protein sequence: CASSLAPYSGERGNTIYF.

The rearrangement joins TRBV5-1 to TRBJ1-4, with D possibly matching TRBD1 (6 bases). The CDR3 runs to 13 residues. Germline CDR1 reads SGHRS; CDR2 reads YFSETQ. Trimming cost V 2 bases and J 7 bases, with 9 bases left between them. The CDR3 DNA sequence: TGCGCCAGCAGCTTAACAGGGTTTGAAAAACTGTTTTTT. This sequence encodes CASSLTGFEKLFF.